This section outlines one TCR beta chain sequence together with its context. What it binds is not known. Profiled with immunoSEQ multiplex PCR; TCRdb holds only in-frame clones, not every one. The sample holds tens of thousands of clones, less than 97% seen once. Germline assignment: CDR1 PRHDT and CDR2 FYEKMQ (reference sequence). The CDR3 length is 15 residues. The ends were cut back, 1 base at V and 1 base at J, with 10 bases in the middle. The sample originates from a study of Tregs in tolerant kidney transplant recipients. This sequence originates from a human donor in good health. The V gene is TRBV13, the J gene TRBJ1-1, with D maybe TRBD1 (5 bases). The specimen was Tregs from blood cultured with allogeneic cells. In nucleotides, the CDR3 is TGTGCCAGCAGCTTAGTGGGGGATTGGAACACTGAAGCTTTCTTT. This encodes CASSLVGDWNTEAFF.